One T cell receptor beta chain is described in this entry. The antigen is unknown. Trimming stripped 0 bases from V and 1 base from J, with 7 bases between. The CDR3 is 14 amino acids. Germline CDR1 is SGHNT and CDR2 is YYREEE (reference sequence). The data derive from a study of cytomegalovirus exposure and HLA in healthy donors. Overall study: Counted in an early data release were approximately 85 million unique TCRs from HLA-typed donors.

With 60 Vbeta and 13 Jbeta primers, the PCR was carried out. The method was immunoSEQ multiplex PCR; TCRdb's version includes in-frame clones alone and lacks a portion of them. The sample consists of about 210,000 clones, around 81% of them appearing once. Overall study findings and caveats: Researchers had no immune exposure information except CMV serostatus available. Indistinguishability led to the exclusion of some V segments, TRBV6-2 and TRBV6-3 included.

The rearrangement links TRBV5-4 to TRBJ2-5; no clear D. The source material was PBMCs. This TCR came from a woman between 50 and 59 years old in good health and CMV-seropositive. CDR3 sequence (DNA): TGTGCCAGCAGCTTGGACAGTGCCCAAGAGACCCAGTACTTC. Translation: CASSLDSAQETQYF.